A selection of T cell receptor beta chains follows, all from one sample in a study of T cells in localized non-small cell lung cancer. This table comes from immunoSEQ multiplex PCR, and its TCRdb copy is limited to in-frame clones, with some not included. The sample records 7,300 or so clones, around 42% being singletons. Material: lung tumor tissue, obtained before any cancer treatment. The receptors were sampled from a man aged 35 to 70 with stage III lung adenocarcinoma. CDR3s include the opening cysteine and the closing phenylalanine or tryptophan. The order of the fields is D gene, V gene, clone size, J gene, CDR3 protein, CDR3 DNA. The D gene is left open where the match is weak. Clone size, where shown, is once, few, many, or a class for clones that have expanded.

D: TRBD2; V: TRBV5-1; size: few; J: TRBJ2-5; CDR3: CASSLGLAGAGETQYF; DNA: TGCGCCAGCAGCTTGGGACTAGCGGGAGCGGGGGAGACCCAGTACTTC
D: .; V: TRBV18; size: .; J: TRBJ2-5; CDR3: CASSPIPSAEETQYF; DNA: TGTGCCAGCTCACCCATACCCTCGGCAGAAGAGACCCAGTACTTC
D: .; V: TRBV9; size: .; J: TRBJ1-3; CDR3: CASSGDGRSGNTIYF; DNA: TGTGCCAGCAGCGGAGATGGACGGTCTGGAAACACCATATATTTT
D: TRBD1; V: TRBV19; size: .; J: TRBJ2-1; CDR3: CASSTGRDRAHNEQFF; DNA: TGTGCCAGTAGTACAGGCCGGGACAGGGCCCACAATGAGCAGTTCTTC
D: .; V: TRBV6-8; size: few; J: TRBJ1-5; CDR3: CASSKQGDQPQHF; DNA: TGTGCCAGCAGTAAACAGGGCGATCAGCCCCAGCATTTT
D: .; V: TRBV11-3; size: .; J: TRBJ1-2; CDR3: CASSLTGTPHGYTF; DNA: TGTGCCAGCAGTCTTACCGGGACACCGCATGGCTACACCTTC
D: .; V: TRBV19; size: .; J: TRBJ2-3; CDR3: CASSIRSFTDTQYF; DNA: TGTGCCAGTAGTATCCGTTCCTTCACAGATACGCAGTATTTT
D: .; V: TRBV6-1; size: few; J: TRBJ1-1; CDR3: CAISEGRNTEAFF; DNA: TGTGCCATCAGTGAAGGCAGGAACACTGAAGCTTTCTTT
D: TRBD2; V: TRBV11-3; size: medium-sized; J: TRBJ2-1; CDR3: CASSLVGGSNNEQFF; DNA: TGTGCCAGCAGTCTTGTCGGGGGGTCCAACAATGAGCAGTTCTTC
D: .; V: TRBV19; size: .; J: TRBJ1-3; CDR3: CATLPTYGNTIYF; DNA: TGTGCCACCCTCCCCACGTATGGAAACACCATATATTTT
D: .; V: TRBV10-3; size: .; J: TRBJ2-7; CDR3: CAGRDPDHYEQYF; DNA: TGTGCCGGCCGGGACCCAGACCACTACGAGCAGTACTTC
D: .; V: TRBV18; size: few; J: TRBJ1-2; CDR3: CASSVAAAQGGYTF; DNA: TGTGCCAGCTCAGTGGCGGCGGCCCAAGGAGGCTACACCTTC
D: TRBD1; V: TRBV6-8; size: few; J: TRBJ1-2; CDR3: CASSYWDRGFAYGYTF; DNA: TGTGCCAGCAGTTACTGGGACAGGGGATTTGCGTATGGCTACACCTTC
D: .; V: TRBV6-8; size: few; J: TRBJ2-3; CDR3: CASSEKRAPDTQYF; DNA: TGTGCCAGCAGTGAGAAGAGGGCGCCAGATACGCAGTATTTT
D: .; V: TRBV11-3; size: many; J: TRBJ2-2; CDR3: CASSLVGGQAAGELFF; DNA: TGTGCCAGCAGCTTAGTGGGGGGACAAGCAGCCGGGGAGCTGTTTTTT
D: .; V: TRBV6-8; size: .; J: TRBJ1-5; CDR3: CASSTFGGNQPQHF; DNA: TGTGCCAGCAGCACCTTTGGGGGCAATCAGCCCCAGCATTTT
D: .; V: TRBV6-8; size: medium-sized; J: TRBJ2-5; CDR3: CASSSHPGTQYF; DNA: TGTGCCAGCAGTTCCCATCCTGGGACCCAGTACTTC
D: .; V: TRBV19; size: .; J: TRBJ2-6; CDR3: CASRQGGSSGANVLTF; DNA: TGTGCCAGTAGACAGGGCGGGAGCTCTGGGGCCAACGTCCTGACTTTC
D: .; V: TRBV18; size: .; J: TRBJ1-2; CDR3: CASSPRGGGGLLDGYTF; DNA: TGTGCCAGCTCACCCCGGGGCGGGGGAGGATTGCTCGATGGCTACACCTTC
D: TRBD1; V: TRBV5-1; size: .; J: TRBJ2-1; CDR3: CASSLGTGGDEQFF; DNA: TGCGCCAGCAGCTTGGGGACAGGGGGAGATGAGCAGTTCTTC
D: .; V: TRBV29-1; size: once; J: TRBJ2-3; CDR3: CSVISLLTDTQYF; DNA: TGCAGCGTTATATCCCTACTCACAGATACGCAGTATTTT
D: .; V: TRBV30; size: .; J: TRBJ1-1; CDR3: CAWGLENTEAFF; DNA: TGTGCCTGGGGACTGGAGAACACTGAAGCTTTCTTT
D: .; V: TRBV29-1; size: .; J: TRBJ1-1; CDR3: CSAVKGGALTEAFF; DNA: TGCAGCGCTGTGAAAGGGGGGGCATTGACTGAAGCTTTCTTT
D: .; V: TRBV18; size: .; J: TRBJ1-2; CDR3: CASSPIEAGPLYGYTF; DNA: TGTGCCAGCTCACCAATTGAAGCAGGCCCGCTCTATGGCTACACCTTC
D: TRBD1; V: TRBV23-1; size: many; J: TRBJ1-2; CDR3: CASSRPGQVYGYTF; DNA: TGCGCCAGCAGCCGGCCGGGACAGGTTTACGGCTACACCTTC
D: .; V: TRBV15; size: .; J: TRBJ1-4; CDR3: CATSRDQTATNEKLFF; DNA: TGTGCCACCAGCAGAGATCAGACTGCAACTAATGAAAAACTGTTTTTT
D: .; V: TRBV18; size: .; J: TRBJ1-1; CDR3: CASSPGGGSDEAFF; DNA: TGTGCCAGCTCACCAGGCGGGGGGAGCGATGAAGCTTTCTTT
D: TRBD1; V: TRBV18; size: .; J: TRBJ1-5; CDR3: CASSPGQGALNQPQHF; DNA: TGTGCCAGCTCACCAGGGCAGGGGGCTTTGAATCAGCCCCAGCATTTT
D: TRBD1; V: TRBV9; size: few; J: TRBJ2-1; CDR3: CASSPRQGHEQFF; DNA: TGTGCCAGCAGCCCAAGACAGGGCCATGAGCAGTTCTTC
D: TRBD2; V: TRBV23-1; size: .; J: TRBJ2-7; CDR3: CASTGGSSYEQYF; DNA: TGCGCCAGTACGGGGGGTAGCTCCTACGAGCAGTACTTC
D: .; V: TRBV11-3; size: .; J: TRBJ2-2; CDR3: CASSPDSLNTGELFF; DNA: TGTGCCAGCAGCCCGGACAGTCTGAACACCGGGGAGCTGTTTTTT
D: TRBD1; V: TRBV18; size: .; J: TRBJ1-1; CDR3: CASSLDRVNTEAFF; DNA: TGTGCCAGCTCCCTAGACAGGGTTAACACTGAAGCTTTCTTT
D: .; V: TRBV25-1; size: .; J: TRBJ2-5; CDR3: CASSEWAVQETQYF; DNA: TGTGCCAGCAGTGAATGGGCGGTCCAAGAGACCCAGTACTTC
D: TRBD1; V: TRBV19; size: .; J: TRBJ1-5; CDR3: CASSTLGDSSTQPQHF; DNA: TGTGCCAGTAGTACCCTCGGGGACAGTTCTACTCAGCCCCAGCATTTT
D: TRBD1; V: TRBV12-5; size: many; J: TRBJ1-1; CDR3: CASNQGQANTEAFF; DNA: TGTGCCAGCAACCAGGGACAGGCGAACACTGAAGCTTTCTTT
D: .; V: TRBV7-1; size: .; J: TRBJ2-5; CDR3: CASSLTVGETQYF; DNA: TGTGCCAGCAGCTTAACTGTAGGGGAGACCCAGTACTTC
D: TRBD1; V: TRBV18; size: .; J: TRBJ1-2; CDR3: CASSSSGQGESGYTF; DNA: TGTGCCAGCTCATCTTCGGGACAGGGCGAATCTGGCTACACCTTC
D: TRBD1; V: TRBV11-3; size: few; J: TRBJ1-6; CDR3: CASSNQGAGSPLHF; DNA: TGTGCCAGCAGCAATCAGGGGGCGGGTTCACCCCTCCACTTT
D: .; V: TRBV6-7; size: .; J: TRBJ1-5; CDR3: CASSFPTVNSNQPQHF; DNA: TGTGCCAGCAGTTTCCCGACCGTAAATAGCAATCAGCCCCAGCATTTT
D: TRBD1; V: TRBV30; size: .; J: TRBJ1-1; CDR3: CAWSQDRERGNTEAFF; DNA: TGTGCCTGGAGTCAAGACAGGGAGAGGGGGAACACTGAAGCTTTCTTT
D: .; V: TRBV7-6; size: few; J: TRBJ1-4; CDR3: CASSLVGAPHDEKLFF; DNA: TGTGCCAGCAGCTTAGTCGGGGCGCCCCACGATGAAAAACTGTTTTTT
D: TRBD2; V: TRBV14; size: .; J: TRBJ2-2; CDR3: CASSQGRRREWGPGELFF; DNA: TGTGCCAGCAGCCAAGGGCGAAGGCGGGAGTGGGGTCCCGGGGAGCTGTTTTTT
D: TRBD1; V: TRBV10-2; size: .; J: TRBJ1-5; CDR3: CASSGGQGPSNQLQHF; DNA: TGCGCCAGCAGTGGGGGACAGGGACCTAGCAATCAGCTCCAGCATTTT
D: .; V: TRBV19; size: .; J: TRBJ1-2; CDR3: CASTPGADGLYGYTF; DNA: TGTGCCAGTACCCCGGGAGCCGACGGACTCTATGGCTACACCTTC
D: .; V: TRBV6-8; size: .; J: TRBJ2-1; CDR3: CASRDGHNEQFF; DNA: TGTGCCAGCCGGGACGGGCACAATGAGCAGTTCTTC
D: TRBD2; V: TRBV9; size: .; J: TRBJ2-7; CDR3: CASHLSVTSGTYEQYF; DNA: TGTGCCAGCCATTTATCCGTGACTAGCGGGACCTACGAGCAGTACTTC
D: .; V: TRBV2; size: few; J: TRBJ2-1; CDR3: CASSPFGGGGNEQFF; DNA: TGTGCCAGCAGTCCCTTCGGGGGAGGTGGTAATGAGCAGTTCTTC
D: .; V: TRBV30; size: .; J: TRBJ2-7; CDR3: CAWKTRYNEQYF; DNA: TGTGCCTGGAAGACTAGGTACAACGAGCAGTACTTC
D: TRBD2; V: TRBV9; size: few; J: TRBJ2-6; CDR3: CASSVGRRTNVLTF; DNA: TGTGCCAGCAGCGTCGGGAGGAGAACCAACGTCCTGACTTTC
D: .; V: TRBV11-3; size: medium-sized; J: TRBJ2-1; CDR3: CASSSERNPPNEQFF; DNA: TGTGCCAGCAGCTCGGAACGAAACCCTCCGAATGAGCAGTTCTTC
D: TRBD1; V: TRBV5-1; size: .; J: TRBJ2-1; CDR3: CASSQDARTGSYNEQFF; DNA: TGCGCCAGCAGCCAAGATGCACGGACAGGATCCTACAATGAGCAGTTCTTC
D: TRBD1; V: TRBV15; size: .; J: TRBJ2-1; CDR3: CATSREAGGSYNEQFF; DNA: TGTGCCACCAGCAGAGAGGCAGGGGGCTCCTACAATGAGCAGTTCTTC
D: .; V: TRBV19; size: few; J: TRBJ2-5; CDR3: CASAGDTLGTQYF; DNA: TGTGCCTCGGCCGGGGACACCCTGGGGACCCAGTACTTC
D: .; V: TRBV6-8; size: .; J: TRBJ1-6; CDR3: CASSRRPDSPLHF; DNA: TGTGCCAGCAGTCGAAGGCCGGATTCACCCCTCCACTTT
D: TRBD1; V: TRBV30; size: .; J: TRBJ2-7; CDR3: CAWGTGRGEQYF; DNA: TGTGCCTGGGGGACAGGGCGAGGCGAGCAGTACTTC